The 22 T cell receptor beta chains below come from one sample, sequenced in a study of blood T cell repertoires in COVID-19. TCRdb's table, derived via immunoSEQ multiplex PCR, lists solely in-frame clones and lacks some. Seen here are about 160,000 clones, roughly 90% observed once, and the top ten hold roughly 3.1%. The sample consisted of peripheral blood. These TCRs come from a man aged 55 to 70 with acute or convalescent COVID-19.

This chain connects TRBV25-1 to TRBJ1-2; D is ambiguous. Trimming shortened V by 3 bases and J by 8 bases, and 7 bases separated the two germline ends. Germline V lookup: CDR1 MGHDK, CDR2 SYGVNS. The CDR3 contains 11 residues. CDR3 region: CASSDTRGYTF. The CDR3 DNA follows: TGTGCCAGCAGTGATACGCGGGGCTACACCTTC.

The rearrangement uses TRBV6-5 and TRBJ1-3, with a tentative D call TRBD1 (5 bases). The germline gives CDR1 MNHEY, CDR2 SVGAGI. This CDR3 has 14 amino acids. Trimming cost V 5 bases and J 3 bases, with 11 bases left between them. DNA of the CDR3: TGTGCCAGCAGTAGGGACTATATTGGAAACACCATATATTTT. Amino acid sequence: CASSRDYIGNTIYF.

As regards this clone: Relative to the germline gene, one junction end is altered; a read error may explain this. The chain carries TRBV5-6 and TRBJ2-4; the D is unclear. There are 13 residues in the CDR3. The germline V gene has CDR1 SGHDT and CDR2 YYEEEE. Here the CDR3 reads CASTSEGKDIQYF. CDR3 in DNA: TGTGCCAGCACCAGCGAAGGCAAAGACATTCAGTACTTC.

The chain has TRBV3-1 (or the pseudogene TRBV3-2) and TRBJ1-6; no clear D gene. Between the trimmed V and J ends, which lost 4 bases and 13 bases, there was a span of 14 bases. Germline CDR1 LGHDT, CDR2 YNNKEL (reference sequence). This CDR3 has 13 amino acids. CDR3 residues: CASSPTRGSPLHF. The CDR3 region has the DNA TGTGCCAGCAGCCCGACCCGGGGATCCCCCCTCCACTTT.

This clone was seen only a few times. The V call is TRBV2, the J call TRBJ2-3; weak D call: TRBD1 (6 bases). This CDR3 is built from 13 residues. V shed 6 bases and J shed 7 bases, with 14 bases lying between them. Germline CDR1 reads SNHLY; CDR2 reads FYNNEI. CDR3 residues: CASSIAGANTQYF. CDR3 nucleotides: TGTGCCAGCAGCATCGCAGGGGCGAATACGCAGTATTTT.

CDR3 DNA: TGTGCCAGCAGCTACCGGGGAGGGACTGAAGCTTTCTTT. This gives the protein CASSYRGGTEAFF. The chain carries TRBV6-5 and TRBJ1-1; D gene uncertain. Trimming pared 6 bases from V and 5 bases from J, leaving 13 bases between. This CDR3 contains 13 residues. CDR1 and CDR2 from the germline V gene are MNHEY and SVGAGI.

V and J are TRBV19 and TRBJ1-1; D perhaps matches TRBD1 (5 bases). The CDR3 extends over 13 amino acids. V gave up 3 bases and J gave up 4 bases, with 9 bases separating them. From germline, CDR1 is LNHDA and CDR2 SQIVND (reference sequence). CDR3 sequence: CASSIVGPTEAFF. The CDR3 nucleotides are TGTGCCAGTAGTATTGTGGGGCCCACTGAAGCTTTCTTT.

CDR3 DNA: TGTGCCAGCAGTTACATTGGGGAGGGCTATGGCTACACCTTC. It specifies CASSYIGEGYGYTF. The chain employs TRBV6-5 and TRBJ1-2; D unclear. Trimming stripped 2 bases from V and 4 bases from J, with 11 bases between. In germline, CDR1 is MNHEY, CDR2 SVGAGI. CDR3 length equals 14 residues.

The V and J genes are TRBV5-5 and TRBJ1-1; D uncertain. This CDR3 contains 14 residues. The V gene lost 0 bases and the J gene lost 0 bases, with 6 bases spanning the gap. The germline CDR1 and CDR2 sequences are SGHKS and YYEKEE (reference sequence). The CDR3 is CASSLDQMNTEAFF. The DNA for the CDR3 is TGTGCCAGCAGCTTGGATCAGATGAACACTGAAGCTTTCTTT.

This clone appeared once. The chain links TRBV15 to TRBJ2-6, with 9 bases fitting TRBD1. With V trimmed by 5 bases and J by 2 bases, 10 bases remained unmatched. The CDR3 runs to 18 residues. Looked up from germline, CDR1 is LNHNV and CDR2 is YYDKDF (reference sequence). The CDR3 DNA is TGTGCCACCAGCGGCCGACAGGGGGAAAAGGCTGGGGCCAACGTCCTGACTTTC. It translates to CATSGRQGEKAGANVLTF.

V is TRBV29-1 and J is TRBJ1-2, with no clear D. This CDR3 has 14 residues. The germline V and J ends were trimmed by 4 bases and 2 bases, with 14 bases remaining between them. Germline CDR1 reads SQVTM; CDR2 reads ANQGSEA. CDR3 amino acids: CSVGPTLRNYGYTF. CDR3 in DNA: TGCAGCGTTGGTCCCACCCTGAGGAACTATGGCTACACCTTC.

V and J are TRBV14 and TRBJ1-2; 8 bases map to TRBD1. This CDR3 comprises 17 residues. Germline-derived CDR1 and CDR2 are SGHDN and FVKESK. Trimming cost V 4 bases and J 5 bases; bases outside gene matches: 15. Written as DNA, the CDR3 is TGTGCCAGCAGCCCCCTAATTGGAACAGGGGGTGGATATGGCTACACCTTC. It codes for CASSPLIGTGGGYGYTF.

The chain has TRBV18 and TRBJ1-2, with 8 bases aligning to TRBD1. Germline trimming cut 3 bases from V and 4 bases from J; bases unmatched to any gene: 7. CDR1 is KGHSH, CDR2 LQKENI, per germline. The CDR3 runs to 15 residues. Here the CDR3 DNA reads TGTGCCAGCTCACCCGTCGGACAGGGAGGCTATGGCTACACCTTC. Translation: CASSPVGQGGYGYTF.

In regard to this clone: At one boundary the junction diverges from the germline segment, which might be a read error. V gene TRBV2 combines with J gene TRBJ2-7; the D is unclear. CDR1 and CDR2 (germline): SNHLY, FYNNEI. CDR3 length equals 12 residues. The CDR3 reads CASSEDTHEQYF. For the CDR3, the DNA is TGTGCCAGCAGCGAAGACACCCACGAGCAGTACTTC.

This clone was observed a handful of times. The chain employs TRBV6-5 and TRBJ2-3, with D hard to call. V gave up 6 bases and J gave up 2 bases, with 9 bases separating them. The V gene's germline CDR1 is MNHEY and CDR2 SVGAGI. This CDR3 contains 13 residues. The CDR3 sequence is CASRAPFTDTQYF. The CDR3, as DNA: TGTGCCAGCAGGGCCCCCTTCACAGATACGCAGTATTTT.

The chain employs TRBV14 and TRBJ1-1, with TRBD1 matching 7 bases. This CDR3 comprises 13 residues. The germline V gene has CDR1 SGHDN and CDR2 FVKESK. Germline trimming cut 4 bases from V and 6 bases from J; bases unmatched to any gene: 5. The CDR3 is CASSLKGAAEAFF. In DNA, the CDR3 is TGTGCCAGCAGCCTTAAGGGGGCCGCTGAAGCTTTCTTT.

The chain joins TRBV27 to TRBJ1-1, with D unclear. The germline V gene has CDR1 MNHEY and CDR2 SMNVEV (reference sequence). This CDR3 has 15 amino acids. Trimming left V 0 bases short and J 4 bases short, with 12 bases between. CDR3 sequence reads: CASSLSTRSGTEAFF. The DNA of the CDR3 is TGTGCCAGCAGTTTATCAACGCGTTCAGGCACTGAAGCTTTCTTT.

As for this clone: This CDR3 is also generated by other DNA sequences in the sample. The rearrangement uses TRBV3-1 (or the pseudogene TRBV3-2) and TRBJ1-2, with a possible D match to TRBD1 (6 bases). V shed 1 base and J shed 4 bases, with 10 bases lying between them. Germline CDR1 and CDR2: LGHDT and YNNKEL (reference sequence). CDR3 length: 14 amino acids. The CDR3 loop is CASSQGGGSYGYTF. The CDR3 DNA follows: TGTGCCAGCAGCCAAGGGGGGGGCTCCTATGGCTACACCTTC.

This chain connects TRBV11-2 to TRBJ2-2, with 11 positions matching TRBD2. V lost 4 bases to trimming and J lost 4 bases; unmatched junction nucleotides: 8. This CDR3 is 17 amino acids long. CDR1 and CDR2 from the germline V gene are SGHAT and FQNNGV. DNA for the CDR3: TGTGCCAGCAGCTCCATAGCGGGGGGGCCCAGCACCGGGGAGCTGTTTTTT. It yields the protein CASSSIAGGPSTGELFF.

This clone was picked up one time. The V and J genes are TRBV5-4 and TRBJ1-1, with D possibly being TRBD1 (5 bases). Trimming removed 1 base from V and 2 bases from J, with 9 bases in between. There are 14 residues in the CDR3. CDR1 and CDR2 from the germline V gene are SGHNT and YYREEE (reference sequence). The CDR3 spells CASSLNGANTEAFF. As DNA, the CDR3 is TGTGCCAGCAGCTTGAATGGGGCCAACACTGAAGCTTTCTTT.

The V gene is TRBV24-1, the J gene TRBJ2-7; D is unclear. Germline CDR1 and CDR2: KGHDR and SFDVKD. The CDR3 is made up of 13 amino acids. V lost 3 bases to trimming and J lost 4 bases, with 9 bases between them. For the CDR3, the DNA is TGTGCCACCAGTGATATGAACGGGTACGAGCAGTACTTC. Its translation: CATSDMNGYEQYF.

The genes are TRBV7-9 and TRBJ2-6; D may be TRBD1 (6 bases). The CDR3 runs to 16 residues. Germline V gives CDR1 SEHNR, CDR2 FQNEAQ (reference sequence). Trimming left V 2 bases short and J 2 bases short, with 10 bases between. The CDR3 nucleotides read TGTGCCAGCAGCTTAACAGGGTTGACTGGGGCCAACGTCCTGACTTTC. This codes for CASSLTGLTGANVLTF.